Each of the 11 T cell receptor beta chains below was sequenced from the same sample in a study of blood T cells in healthy people across ages. It was with a sample-barcoded 5' primer and a J-beta primer mix that a second PCR of roughly 7 to 12 cycles was run. TCRdb passed the 5' RACE reads through MiXCR, listing each CDR3 protein once. The sample holds about 570,000 distinct CDR3 sequences, about 28% seen once. The same sample was also studied in work on T cells of mothers and their children.

The sequencing input was blood. Receptors originate from a boy younger than 10 in good health.

The chain combines TRBV5-1 with TRBJ2-7; possibly TRBD1 for D (5 bases). Trimming shortened V by 4 bases and J by 4 bases, and 9 bases separated the two germline ends. CDR3 size: 12 residues. Germline CDR1 is SGHRS and CDR2 is YFSETQ. CDR3 bases: TGCGCCAGCAGCAACGACAGATACGAGCAGTACTTC. Translated, it gives CASSNDRYEQYF.

CDR3 DNA: TGCAGTGCTAGCTCCAGGGGAGTGACAGATACGCAGTATTTT. It specifies CSASSRGVTDTQYF. V gene TRBV20-1 combines with J gene TRBJ2-3, with D maybe TRBD1 (6 bases). The length of the CDR3 is 14 residues. Looked up from germline, CDR1 is DFQATT and CDR2 is SNEGSKA (reference sequence). Trimming took 3 bases from V and 3 from J, leaving 13 bases between them.

The rearrangement joins TRBV6-6 to TRBJ2-1; TRBD2 aligns across 11 bases. The DNA end favors TRBJ2-7, so the J call may be wrong. Germline V gene data show CDR1 as MNHNY and CDR2 as SVGAGI (reference sequence). The CDR3 length is 15 residues. The CDR3: CASSYGLAGSYEQYF. For the CDR3, the DNA is TGTGCCAGCAGTTATGGACTAGCGGGCTCCTACGAGCAGTACTTC.

This chain uses TRBV30 with TRBJ1-3; possibly TRBD1 for D (5 bases). CDR1 is GTSNPN and CDR2 is SVGIG in the germline V gene (reference sequence). Trimming removed 4 bases from V and 8 bases from J, with 18 bases in between. The CDR3 is made up of 14 amino acids. DNA of the CDR3: TGTGCCTGGAAAATACCAGGGTCGGGAGACACCATATATTTT. Translating gives CAWKIPGSGDTIYF. The complete variable domain, with remaining parts taken from reference TRBV30 and TRBJ1-3, reads SQTIHQWPATLVQPVGSPLSLECTVEGTSNPNLYWYRQAAGRGLQLLFYSVGIGQISSEVPQNLSASRPQDRQFILSSKKLLLSDSGFYLCAWKIPGSGDTIYFGEGSWLTVV.

This clonotype was observed a handful of times. The gene calls are TRBV27 and TRBJ2-1, with D possibly matching TRBD1 (5 bases). Germline CDR1 is MNHEY and CDR2 is SMNVEV (reference sequence). The V and J ends lost 4 bases and 0 bases respectively, with 16 bases between them. This CDR3 comprises 17 residues. The CDR3 spells CASSSWQGDSSYNEQFF. CDR3 sequence (DNA): TGTGCCAGCAGTTCATGGCAGGGCGATAGCTCCTACAATGAGCAGTTCTTC.

This clonotype was counted between two and nine times. This chain uses TRBV6-6 with TRBJ2-5; 8 nucleotides match TRBD1. This CDR3 has 15 residues. J lost 5 bases, V lost 4 bases, and 9 bases had no gene match. From germline, CDR1 is MNHNY and CDR2 SVGAGI (reference sequence). The CDR3 region is CASSFGTGNEETQYF. The CDR3 DNA sequence: TGTGCCAGCAGTTTCGGGACAGGTAACGAGGAGACCCAGTACTTC.

The gene calls are TRBV12-3 or TRBV12-4 and TRBJ1-1, with no clear D. The germline V and J ends were trimmed by 2 bases and 5 bases, with 18 bases remaining between them. The CDR3 has 16 amino acids. The CDR3 spells CASSLLGGLEGTEAFF. The CDR3 DNA reads TGTGCCAGCAGTTTACTCGGAGGGTTGGAAGGAACTGAAGCTTTCTTT.

This clonotype was detected many times. The V call is TRBV27, the J call TRBJ1-3, with D unresolved. Trimming took 6 bases from V and 2 from J, leaving 5 bases between them. Germline CDR1 MNHEY, CDR2 SMNVEV (reference sequence). The CDR3 has 12 amino acids. As DNA, the CDR3 is TGTGCCAGCAGGTCGGCTGGAAACACCATATATTTT. Translating gives CASRSAGNTIYF.

This clonotype appeared a single time. This chain links TRBV7-9 with TRBJ1-5, with TRBD1 matching over 7 bases. Trimming at V came to 1 base and at J to 0 bases, leaving 6 bases not matched to a gene. CDR3 length: 17 amino acids. Germline V lookup: CDR1 SEHNR, CDR2 FQNEAQ (reference sequence). CDR3 DNA: TGTGCCAGCAGCTTAGTCAAGGGGGCGACTAGCAATCAGCCCCAGCATTTT. This gives the protein CASSLVKGATSNQPQHF.

This clonotype turned up a few times. J is TRBJ2-1 and V is TRBV3-1, with TRBD2 matching 8 bases. The end of the DNA fits TRBJ2-7 better, so the J call may be wrong. The CDR3 is made up of 14 amino acids. Germline lookup yields CDR1 LGHDT and CDR2 YNNKEL (reference sequence). CDR3 loop: CASSPRGGEGEQYF. Written as DNA, the CDR3 is TGTGCCAGCAGCCCTCGGGGGGGCGAGGGCGAGCAGTACTTC.

The chain recombines TRBV12-5 with TRBJ2-1; D might be TRBD1 or TRBD2, each matching 6 bases. The CDR3 is made up of 16 amino acids. Germline V gene data show CDR1 as LGHNT and CDR2 as FRNRAP. Trimming took 0 bases from V and 9 from J, leaving 18 bases between them. The DNA for the CDR3 is TGTGCTAGTGGTTTGGTACCCTCTTCGGGGGCAGGTGAGCAGTTCTTC. Translated, it gives CASGLVPSSGAGEQFF.